The clone carrying this T cell receptor beta chain has only one observation. The data originate from a study of PD-L1 blockade in urothelial cancer. Time point described: pretreatment peripheral blood. TCRdb's table, derived via immunoSEQ multiplex PCR, lists solely in-frame clones and lacks some. Seen here are about 95,000 clones, around 87% observed once, and the top ten hold roughly 2%. The CDR3 consists of 14 residues. Per germline, CDR1 SGHNT and CDR2 YENEEA. V was shortened by 4 bases and J by 1 base, with 10 bases between the two germline ends. The sample in question was PBMCs, obtained around atezolizumab (anti-PD-L1) treatment. This TCR was recovered from a man aged 60-69 years with urothelial cancer. This chain connects TRBV11-3 to TRBJ1-1; D is perhaps TRBD1 (5 bases). The CDR3 coding sequence is TGTGCCAGCAGCTCGGGACTACAGAACACTGAAGCTTTCTTT. Residues: CASSSGLQNTEAFF.